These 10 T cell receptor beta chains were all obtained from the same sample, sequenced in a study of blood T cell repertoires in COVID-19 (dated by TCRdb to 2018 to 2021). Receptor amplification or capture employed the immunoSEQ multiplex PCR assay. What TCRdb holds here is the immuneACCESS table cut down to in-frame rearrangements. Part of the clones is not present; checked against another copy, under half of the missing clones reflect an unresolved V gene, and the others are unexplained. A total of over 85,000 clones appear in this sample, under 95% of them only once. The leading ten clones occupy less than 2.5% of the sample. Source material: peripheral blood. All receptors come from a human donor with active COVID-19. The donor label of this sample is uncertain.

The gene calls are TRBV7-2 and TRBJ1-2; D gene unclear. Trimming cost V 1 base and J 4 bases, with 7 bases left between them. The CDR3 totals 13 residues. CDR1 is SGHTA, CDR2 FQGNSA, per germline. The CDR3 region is CASSLVSGYGYTF. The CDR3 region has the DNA TGTGCCAGCAGCTTAGTGTCGGGCTATGGCTACACCTTC.

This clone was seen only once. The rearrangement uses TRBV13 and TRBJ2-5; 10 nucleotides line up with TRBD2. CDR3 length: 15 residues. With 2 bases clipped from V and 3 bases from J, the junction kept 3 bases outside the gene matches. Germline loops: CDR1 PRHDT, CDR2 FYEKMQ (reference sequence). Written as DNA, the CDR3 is TGTGCCAGCAGCTTACTAGCGGGGGAGGAAGAGACCCAGTACTTC. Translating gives CASSLLAGEEETQYF.

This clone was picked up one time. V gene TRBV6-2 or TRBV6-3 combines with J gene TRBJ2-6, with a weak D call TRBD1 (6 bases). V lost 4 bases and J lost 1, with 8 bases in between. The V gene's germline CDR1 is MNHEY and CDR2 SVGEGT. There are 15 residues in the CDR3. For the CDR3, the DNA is TGTGCCAGCAGTTCTAGGGGGTCTGGGGCCAACGTCCTGACTTTC. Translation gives CASSSRGSGANVLTF.

The CDR3 bases are TGTGCCAGCTCACCAGAAGGACTAGCGGGGGTCTTGGGCACAGATACGCAGTATTTT. Translating gives CASSPEGLAGVLGTDTQYF. The gene calls are TRBV18 and TRBJ2-3; 13 positions match TRBD2. V gave up 2 bases and J gave up 1 base; unmatched junction bases: 9. The CDR3 length is 19 residues. The germline gives CDR1 KGHSH, CDR2 LQKENI.

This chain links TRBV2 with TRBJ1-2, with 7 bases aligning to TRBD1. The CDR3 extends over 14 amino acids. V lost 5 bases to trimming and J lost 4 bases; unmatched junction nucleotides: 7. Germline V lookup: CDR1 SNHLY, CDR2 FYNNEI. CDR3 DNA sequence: TGTGCCAGCAGTCCGGGACAGCCAAGCTATGGCTACACCTTC. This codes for CASSPGQPSYGYTF.

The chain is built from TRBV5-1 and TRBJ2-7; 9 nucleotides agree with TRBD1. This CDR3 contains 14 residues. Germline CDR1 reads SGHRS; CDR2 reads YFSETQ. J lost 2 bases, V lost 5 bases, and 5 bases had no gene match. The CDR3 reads CASSRGQGTYEQYF. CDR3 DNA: TGCGCCAGCAGTCGAGGACAGGGGACCTACGAGCAGTACTTC. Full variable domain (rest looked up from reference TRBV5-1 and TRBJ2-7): KAGVTQTPRYLIKTRGQQVTLSCSPISGHRSVSWYQQTPGQGLQFLFEYFSETQRNKGNFPGRFSGRQFSNSRSEMNVSTLELGDSALYLCASSRGQGTYEQYFGPGTRLTVT.

The DNA of the CDR3 is TGTGCCAGCAGTATTGGGGGCCAGCCCCAGCATTTT. This gives the protein CASSIGGQPQHF. V gene TRBV6-5 combines with J gene TRBJ1-5, with D tentatively TRBD1 (6 bases). This CDR3 is built from 12 residues. The germline V and J ends were trimmed by 5 bases and 7 bases, with 9 bases remaining between them. In germline, CDR1 is MNHEY, CDR2 SVGAGI.

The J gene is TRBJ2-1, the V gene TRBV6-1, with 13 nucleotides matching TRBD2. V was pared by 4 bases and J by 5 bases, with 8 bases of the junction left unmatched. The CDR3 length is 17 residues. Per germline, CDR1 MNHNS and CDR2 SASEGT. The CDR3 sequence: CASSGIRLAGGHNEQFF. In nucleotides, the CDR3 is TGTGCCAGCAGTGGAATCCGACTAGCGGGGGGACACAATGAGCAGTTCTTC.

CDR3 amino acids: CASSRSADTEAFF. The CDR3 DNA is TGTGCCAGTAGTCGTTCTGCGGACACTGAAGCTTTCTTT. The chain has TRBV19 and TRBJ1-1, with D uncertain. The CDR3 loop spans 13 amino acids. V lost 5 bases, J lost 3 bases, and 10 bases lay in between. Germline lookup yields CDR1 LNHDA and CDR2 SQIVND (reference sequence).

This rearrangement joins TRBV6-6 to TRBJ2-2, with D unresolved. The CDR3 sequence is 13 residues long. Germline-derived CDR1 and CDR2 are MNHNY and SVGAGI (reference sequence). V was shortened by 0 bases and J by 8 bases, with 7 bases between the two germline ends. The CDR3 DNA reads TGTGCCAGCAGTTACTCTTACCAGGGGGAGCTGTTTTTT. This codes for CASSYSYQGELFF.